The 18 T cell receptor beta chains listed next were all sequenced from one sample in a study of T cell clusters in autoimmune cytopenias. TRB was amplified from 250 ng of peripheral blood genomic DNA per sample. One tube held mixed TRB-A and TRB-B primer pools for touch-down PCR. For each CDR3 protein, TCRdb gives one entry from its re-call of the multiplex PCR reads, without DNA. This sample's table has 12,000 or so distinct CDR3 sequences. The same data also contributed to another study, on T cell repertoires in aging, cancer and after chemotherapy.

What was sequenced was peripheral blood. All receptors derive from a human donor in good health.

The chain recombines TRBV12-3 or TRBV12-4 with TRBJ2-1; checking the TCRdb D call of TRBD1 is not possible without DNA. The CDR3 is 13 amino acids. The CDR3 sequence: CASSPAGTEEQFF.

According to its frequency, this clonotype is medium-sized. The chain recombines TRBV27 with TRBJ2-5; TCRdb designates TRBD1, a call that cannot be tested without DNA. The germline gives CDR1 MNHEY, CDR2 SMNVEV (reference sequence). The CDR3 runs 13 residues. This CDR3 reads CASRRDRQETQYF.

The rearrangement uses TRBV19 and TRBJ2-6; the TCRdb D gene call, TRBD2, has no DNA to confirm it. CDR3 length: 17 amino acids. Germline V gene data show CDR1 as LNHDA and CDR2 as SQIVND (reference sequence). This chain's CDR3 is CASSISPFLSGANVLTF. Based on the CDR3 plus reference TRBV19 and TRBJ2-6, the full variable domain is DGGITQSPKYLFRKEGQNVTLSCEQNLNHDAMYWYRQDPGQGLRLIYYSQIVNDFQKGDIAEGYSVSREKKESFPLTVTSAQKNPTAFYLCASSISPFLSGANVLTFGAGSRLTVL.

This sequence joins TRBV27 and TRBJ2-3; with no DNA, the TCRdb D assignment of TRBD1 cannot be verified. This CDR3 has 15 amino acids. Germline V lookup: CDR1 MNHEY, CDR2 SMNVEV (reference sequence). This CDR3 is CASSPAGSFTDTQYF.

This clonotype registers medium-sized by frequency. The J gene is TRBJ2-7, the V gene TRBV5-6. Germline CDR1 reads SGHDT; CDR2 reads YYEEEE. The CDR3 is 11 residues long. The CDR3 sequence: CASSSPYEQYF.

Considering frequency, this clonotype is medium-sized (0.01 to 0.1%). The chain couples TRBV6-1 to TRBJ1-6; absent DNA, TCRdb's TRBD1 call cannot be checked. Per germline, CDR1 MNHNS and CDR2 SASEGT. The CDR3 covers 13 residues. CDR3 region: CASERGVGSPLHF.

CDR3 loop: CASSFGGVDSQPQHF. This chain connects TRBV6-2 or TRBV6-3 to TRBJ1-5; TCRdb outputs TRBD1, but without DNA this stays unchecked. The CDR3 covers 15 residues. The germline gives CDR1 MNHEY, CDR2 SVGEGT.

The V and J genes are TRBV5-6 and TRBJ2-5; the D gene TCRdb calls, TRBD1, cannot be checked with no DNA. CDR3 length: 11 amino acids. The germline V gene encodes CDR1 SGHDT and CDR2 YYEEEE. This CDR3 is CASSFGAAQYF.

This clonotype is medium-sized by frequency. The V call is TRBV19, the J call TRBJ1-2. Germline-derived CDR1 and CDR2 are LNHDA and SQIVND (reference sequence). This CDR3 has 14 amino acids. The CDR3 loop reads CASSIGRAIGGYTF.

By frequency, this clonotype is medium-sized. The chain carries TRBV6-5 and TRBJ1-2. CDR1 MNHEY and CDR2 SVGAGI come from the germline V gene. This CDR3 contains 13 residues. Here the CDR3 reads CASSYDALYGYTF.

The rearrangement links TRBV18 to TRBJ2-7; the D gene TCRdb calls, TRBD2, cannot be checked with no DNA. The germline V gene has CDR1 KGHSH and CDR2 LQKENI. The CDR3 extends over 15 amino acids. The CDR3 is CASSLYRDSADEQYF.

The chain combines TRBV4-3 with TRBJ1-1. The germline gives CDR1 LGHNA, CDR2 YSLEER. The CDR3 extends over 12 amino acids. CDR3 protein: CASTKGEGEAFF.

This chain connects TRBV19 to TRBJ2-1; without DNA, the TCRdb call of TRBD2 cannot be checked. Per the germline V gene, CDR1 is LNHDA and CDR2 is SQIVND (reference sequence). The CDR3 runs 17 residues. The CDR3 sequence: CASSTSVGPGTYNEQFF.

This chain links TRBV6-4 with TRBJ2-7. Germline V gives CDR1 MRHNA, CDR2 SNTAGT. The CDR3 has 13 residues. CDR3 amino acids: CASSVRTNYEQYF.

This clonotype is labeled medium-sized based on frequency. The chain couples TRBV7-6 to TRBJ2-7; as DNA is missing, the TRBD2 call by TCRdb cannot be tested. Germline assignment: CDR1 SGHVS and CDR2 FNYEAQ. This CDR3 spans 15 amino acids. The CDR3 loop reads CASSPVGGPNYEQYF. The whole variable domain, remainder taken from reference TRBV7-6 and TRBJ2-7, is GAGVSQSPRYKVTKRGQDVALRCDPISGHVSLYWYRQALGQGPEFLTYFNYEAQQDKSGLPNDRFSAERPEGSISTLTIQRTEQRDSAMYRCASSPVGGPNYEQYFGPGTRLTVT.

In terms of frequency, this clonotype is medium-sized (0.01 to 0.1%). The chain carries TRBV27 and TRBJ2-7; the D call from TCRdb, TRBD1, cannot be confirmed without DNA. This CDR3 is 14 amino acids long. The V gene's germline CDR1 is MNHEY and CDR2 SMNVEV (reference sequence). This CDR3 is CASRRQGGFYEQYF.

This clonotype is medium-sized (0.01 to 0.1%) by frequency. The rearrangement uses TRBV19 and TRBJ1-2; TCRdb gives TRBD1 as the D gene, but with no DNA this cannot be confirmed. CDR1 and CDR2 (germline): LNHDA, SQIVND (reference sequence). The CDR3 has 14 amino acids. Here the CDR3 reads CASSTLYAGDGYTF.

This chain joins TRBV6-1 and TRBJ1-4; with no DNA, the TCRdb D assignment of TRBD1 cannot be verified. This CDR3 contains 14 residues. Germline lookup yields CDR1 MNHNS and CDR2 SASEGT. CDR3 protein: CASTPGQGREKLFF.